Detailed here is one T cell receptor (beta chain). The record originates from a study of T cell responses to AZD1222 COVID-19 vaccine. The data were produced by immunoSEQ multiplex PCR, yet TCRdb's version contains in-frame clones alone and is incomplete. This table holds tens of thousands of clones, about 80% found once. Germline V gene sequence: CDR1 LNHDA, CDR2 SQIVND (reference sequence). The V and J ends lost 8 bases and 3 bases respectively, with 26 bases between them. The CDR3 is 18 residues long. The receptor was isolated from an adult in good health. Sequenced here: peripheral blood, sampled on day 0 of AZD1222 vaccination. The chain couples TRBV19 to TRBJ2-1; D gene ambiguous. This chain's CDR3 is CASEKLTRRARNYNEQFF. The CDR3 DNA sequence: TGTGCCAGTGAAAAACTAACTCGCCGGGCCAGAAACTACAATGAGCAGTTCTTC.